This T cell receptor beta chain stems from a study of blood T cell repertoires in COVID-19. Using immunoSEQ multiplex PCR, the repertoire was profiled, and TCRdb retains in-frame clones only, with some absent. The data hold over 150,000 clones, with around nine tenths observed a single time. Trimming shortened V by 1 base and J by 10 bases, and 14 bases separated the two germline ends. The CDR3 consists of 14 residues. Looked up from germline, CDR1 is SGHAT and CDR2 is FQNNGV. V gene TRBV11-2 combines with J gene TRBJ2-1, with D maybe TRBD2 (6 bases). The TCR was taken from a woman in her 70s with COVID-19, enrolled during active disease. Sequences were obtained from peripheral blood. The DNA of the CDR3 is TGTGCCAGCAGCTTAGGCGGAGGGGCGGGGGAGCAGTTCTTC. Translation: CASSLGGGAGEQFF.